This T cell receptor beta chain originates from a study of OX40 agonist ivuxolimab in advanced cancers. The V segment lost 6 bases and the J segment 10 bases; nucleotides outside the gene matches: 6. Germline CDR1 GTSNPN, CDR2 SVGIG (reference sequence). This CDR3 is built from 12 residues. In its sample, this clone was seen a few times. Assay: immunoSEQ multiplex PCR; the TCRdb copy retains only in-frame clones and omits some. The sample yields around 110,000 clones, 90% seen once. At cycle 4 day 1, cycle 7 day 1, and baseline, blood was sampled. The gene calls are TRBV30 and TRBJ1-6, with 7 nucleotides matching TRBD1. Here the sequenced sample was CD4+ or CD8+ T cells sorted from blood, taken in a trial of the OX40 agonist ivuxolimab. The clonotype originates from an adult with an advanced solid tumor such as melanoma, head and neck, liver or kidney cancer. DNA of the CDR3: TGTGCCTGTGACAGGGACGGATCACCCCTCCACTTT. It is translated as CACDRDGSPLHF.